The 20 T cell receptor beta chains listed next were all sequenced from one sample in a study of cytomegalovirus exposure and HLA in healthy donors. Use of 60 Vbeta and 13 Jbeta primers characterized the PCR. TCRdb's table, derived via immunoSEQ multiplex PCR, lists solely in-frame clones and lacks some. The sample comprises under 200,000 clones, around 77% of which are singletons, and approximately 2.5% rests with the top ten. The sequencing input was PBMCs. These receptors originate from a man aged 60 to 75 in good health and CMV-seronegative.

The chain has TRBV4-3 and TRBJ2-5; TRBD1 matches at 8 bases. There are 15 residues in the CDR3. The trim removed 2 bases at V and 0 bases at J, leaving 2 bases unmatched. Germline assignment: CDR1 LGHNA and CDR2 YSLEER. CDR3 region: CASSQQGQDQETQYF. DNA for the CDR3: TGCGCCAGCAGCCAACAGGGACAGGACCAAGAGACCCAGTACTTC.

V usage is TRBV27 and J usage is TRBJ2-1, with 10 bases fitting TRBD2. This CDR3 spans 15 amino acids. Germline values: CDR1 MNHEY, CDR2 SMNVEV (reference sequence). Trimming at V came to 0 bases and at J to 4 bases, leaving 0 bases not matched to a gene. In nucleotides, the CDR3 is TGTGCCAGCAGTTTATCACTAGCGGGATACAATGAGCAGTTCTTC. Amino acid sequence: CASSLSLAGYNEQFF.

CDR3 sequence reads: CASSQNPLTASNEKLFF. Here the CDR3 DNA reads TGTGCCAGCAGCCAAAACCCGTTGACAGCCTCTAATGAAAAACTGTTTTTT. The V and J genes are TRBV4-2 and TRBJ1-4; TRBD1 might be the D (5 bases). This CDR3 region has 17 residues. Germline CDR1 reads LGHNA; CDR2 reads YNFKEQ. Trimming shortened V by 2 bases and J by 3 bases, and 16 bases separated the two germline ends.

This clone has only a few counts. Written as DNA, the CDR3 is TGCGCCAGCAGGCGGCCCGGCGGATCCAATGAGCAGTTCTTC. It yields the protein CASRRPGGSNEQFF. The chain has TRBV4-1 and TRBJ2-1; D remains unclear. The V end lost 6 bases, the J end lost 6 bases, and 15 bases lay between the germline ends. CDR3 length: 14 amino acids. Per the germline V gene, CDR1 is MGHRA and CDR2 is YSYEKL.

The chain employs TRBV9 and TRBJ1-6; TRBD1 might be the D (6 bases). The V end was cut by 4 bases, the J end by 9 bases, with 11 bases between. CDR3 length: 13 amino acids. Looked up from germline, CDR1 is SGDLS and CDR2 is YYNGEE. The CDR3 protein is CASSSEGVSPLHF. CDR3 coding DNA: TGTGCCAGCAGCTCCGAGGGGGTTTCACCCCTCCACTTT.

The chain links TRBV7-2 to TRBJ2-2, with TRBD2 matching over 9 bases. Germline values: CDR1 SGHTA, CDR2 FQGNSA. J lost 1 base, V lost 6 bases, and 3 bases had no gene match. The CDR3 contains 15 residues. The CDR3 nucleotides read TGTGCCAGCAGAGCGGGAGGCGGGAACACCGGGGAGCTGTTTTTT. Translated, it gives CASRAGGGNTGELFF.

The chain carries TRBV30 and TRBJ2-1; possibly TRBD1 for D (6 bases). V gave up 3 bases and J gave up 12 bases, with 12 bases separating them. Germline CDR1 and CDR2: GTSNPN and SVGIG (reference sequence). This CDR3 region has 11 residues. CDR3 sequence reads: CAWSTGLAQFF. CDR3 DNA sequence: TGTGCCTGGAGCACAGGGTTGGCGCAGTTCTTC.

There are a few counts of this clone. The CDR3, as DNA: TGTGCCACCAGCGGGAGCGGGACAGGGGCCAACGAGCAGTACTTC. Protein: CATSGSGTGANEQYF. The rearrangement joins TRBV15 to TRBJ2-7; TRBD1 agrees at 10 bases. Germline trimming cut 5 bases from V and 5 bases from J; bases unmatched to any gene: 9. Germline-derived CDR1 and CDR2 are LNHNV and YYDKDF (reference sequence). The CDR3 sequence is 15 residues long.

The rearrangement links TRBV5-1 to TRBJ1-5, with D hard to call. Germline CDR1 is SGHRS and CDR2 is YFSETQ. Deletions cut 0 bases from V and 0 bases from J, with 13 bases between. There are 17 residues in the CDR3. CDR3 sequence: CASSLDGSGNSNQPQHF. In DNA form, the CDR3 reads TGCGCCAGCAGCTTGGATGGCAGTGGCAATAGCAATCAGCCCCAGCATTTT.

The chain has TRBV2 and TRBJ1-2, with unresolved D. Germline values: CDR1 SNHLY, CDR2 FYNNEI. V lost 0 bases and J 7 bases, leaving 9 bases between the germline ends. The CDR3 consists of 13 residues. The CDR3 DNA is TGTGCCAGCAGTGAAGCGTCGGTCTCTGGCTACACCTTC. It codes for CASSEASVSGYTF.

The rearrangement joins TRBV27 to TRBJ1-1; the D gene is possibly TRBD1 (5 bases). V was cut by 0 bases and J by 4 bases, with 6 bases left in between. Germline CDR1 MNHEY, CDR2 SMNVEV (reference sequence). There are 13 residues in the CDR3. The CDR3 DNA follows: TGTGCCAGCAGTTTATCAGGGGTCACTGAAGCTTTCTTT. Translated: CASSLSGVTEAFF.

The rearrangement links TRBV11-2 to TRBJ2-5; 12 nucleotides agree with TRBD2. There are 17 residues in the CDR3. Trimming cost V 4 bases and J 5 bases; bases outside gene matches: 11. CDR1 SGHAT and CDR2 FQNNGV come from the germline V gene. CDR3 nucleotide sequence: TGTGCCAGCAGCTCCACGGTCCTAGCGGGGGGGGCTGAGACCCAGTACTTC. It codes for CASSSTVLAGGAETQYF.

The J gene is TRBJ2-7, the V gene TRBV20-1, with D perhaps TRBD2 (5 bases). Per germline, CDR1 DFQATT and CDR2 SNEGSKA (reference sequence). Between the trimmed V and J ends, which lost 7 bases and 0 bases, there was a span of 7 bases. The CDR3 contains 11 residues. This CDR3 is CSGLSSYEQYF. The CDR3 bases are TGCAGTGGACTAAGCTCCTACGAGCAGTACTTC.

This clone was found a few times. The chain recombines TRBV27 with TRBJ1-6, with D tentatively TRBD1 (5 bases). In germline, CDR1 is MNHEY, CDR2 SMNVEV (reference sequence). V dropped 5 bases and J dropped 8 bases, with 13 bases sitting between them. The CDR3 runs to 14 residues. CDR3 nucleotides: TGTGCCAGCAGTGATAGGGGTATGGATTCACCCCTCCACTTT. It is translated as CASSDRGMDSPLHF.

V usage is TRBV9 and J usage is TRBJ2-6, with D perhaps matching TRBD1 (5 bases). Trimming pared 0 bases from V and 2 bases from J, leaving 12 bases between. The CDR3 extends over 17 amino acids. Germline values: CDR1 SGDLS, CDR2 YYNGEE. The CDR3 coding sequence is TGTGCCAGCAGCGTAGGAGTGGGCAGGGCTGGGGCCAACGTCCTGACTTTC. It translates to CASSVGVGRAGANVLTF.

V gene TRBV28 combines with J gene TRBJ1-2, with D possibly TRBD1 on 6 matching bases. Trimming stripped 8 bases from V and 3 bases from J, with 13 bases between. The CDR3 runs to 13 residues. Germline-derived CDR1 and CDR2 are MDHEN and SYDVKM. CDR3 DNA sequence: TGTGCCAGCCTGGTCAGGGGAGACTATGGCTACACCTTC. Translating gives CASLVRGDYGYTF.

The chain is built from TRBV7-8 and TRBJ1-1; TRBD1 agrees at 7 bases. Germline V CDR1 and CDR2: SGHVS, FQNEAQ. The CDR3 consists of 15 residues. J gave up 1 base and V 1 base, and 3 bases lay outside the gene matches. CDR3 DNA: TGTGCCAGCAGCTTAGAGGGGGCGGGGAACACTGAAGCTTTCTTT. Its protein product is CASSLEGAGNTEAFF.

The chain carries TRBV5-6 and TRBJ1-3, with D perhaps matching TRBD1 (5 bases). Germline CDR1 reads SGHDT; CDR2 reads YYEEEE. Trimming shortened V by 4 bases and J by 1 base, and 12 bases separated the two germline ends. This CDR3 region has 15 residues. The CDR3 sequence is CASSAPGFSGNTIYF. The CDR3 region has the DNA TGTGCCAGCAGCGCCCCAGGGTTTTCTGGAAACACCATATATTTT. Filled out from reference TRBV5-6 and TRBJ1-3, the complete variable domain reads DAGVTQSPTHLIKTRGQQVTLRCSPKSGHDTVSWYQQALGQGPQFIFQYYEEEERQRGNFPDRFSGHQFPNYSSELNVNALLLGDSALYLCASSAPGFSGNTIYFGEGSWLTVV.

This clone was seen once. The J gene is TRBJ1-1, the V gene TRBV19, with 7 bases lining up with TRBD1. The J segment lost 3 bases and the V segment lost 9 bases, leaving 7 bases of the junction unmatched. Germline V gives CDR1 LNHDA, CDR2 SQIVND (reference sequence). The length of the CDR3 is 13 residues. The CDR3 coding sequence is TGTGCCAGCCGAAACAGGGGTCACACTGAAGCTTTCTTT. Protein product: CASRNRGHTEAFF.

This clone is judged medium-sized (0.01 to 0.1%). J is TRBJ1-5 and V is TRBV9; TRBD1 agrees at 11 bases. This CDR3 has 19 amino acids. Germline V lookup: CDR1 SGDLS, CDR2 YYNGEE. V lost 0 bases and J lost 3; bases outside the gene matches: 11. Here the CDR3 reads CASSVEFWGTGGVNQPQHF. In DNA, the CDR3 is TGTGCCAGCAGCGTAGAGTTTTGGGGGACAGGGGGGGTCAATCAGCCCCAGCATTTT. The full variable domain, its missing parts supplied by reference TRBV9 and TRBJ1-5, is DSGVTQTPKHLITATGQRVTLRCSPRSGDLSVYWYQQSLDQGLQFLIQYYNGEERAKGNILERFSAQQFPDLHSELNLSSLELGDSALYFCASSVEFWGTGGVNQPQHFGDGTRLSIL.